A single TCR beta chain is shown here with its context. Its matching antigen is unknown. This sample stems from a study of beta chain features in type 1 diabetes. Averaging roughly 120 mL, one heparinised blood draw came from each individual donor. Sorted populations were all over 95% pure. V was clipped by 4 bases and J by 2 bases, with 15 bases between them. The germline gives CDR1 MNHEY, CDR2 SVGAGI. The CDR3 sequence is 16 residues long. The study reverse transcribed the entire isolated RNA, so it sequenced expressed TCRB transcripts. Profiled with immunoSEQ multiplex PCR; TCRdb holds only in-frame clones, not every one. This repertoire shows about 900,000 clones, 17% found once; its top ten account for 0.02% to 0.03%. General study points: In these data, an HLA type influence on TCRB rearrangement remained unresolved. Researchers cautioned that cDNA sequencing could over-represent cells with high TCR expression.

Sequencing was carried out using naive CD4+ T cells from blood. This receptor was identified in a woman aged 18-30 years in good health. The gene calls are TRBV6-5 and TRBJ1-5; tentatively, D is TRBD1 (6 bases). CDR3 region: CASSFTGFVGNQPQHF. The CDR3 DNA follows: TGTGCCAGCAGTTTTACAGGGTTCGTCGGCAATCAGCCCCAGCATTTT.